This entry lists 2 T cell receptor beta chains sequenced from one sample in a study of blood T cell dynamics during melanoma immunotherapy. The time point: pre-treatment baseline. Assay: immunoSEQ multiplex PCR; the TCRdb copy retains only in-frame clones and omits some. Among fewer than 15,000 clones, about 91% were seen once, and the ten largest hold less than 0.2%. Sample: effector memory CD8+ T cells from blood, taken from a patient treated with checkpoint blockade. The origin of the receptors is a human donor with melanoma.

V and J are TRBV11-2 and TRBJ2-5, with TRBD2 matching over 9 bases. V shed 4 bases and J 5 bases; nucleotides not matched to a gene: 5. CDR3 length: 14 residues. Germline CDR1 is SGHAT and CDR2 is FQNNGV. CDR3 coding DNA: TGTGCCAGCAGCTCTTGGACTAGCGCGGAGACCCAGTACTTC. Its translation: CASSSWTSAETQYF.

The chain uses TRBV11-2 and TRBJ2-1; D might be TRBD2 (6 bases). Germline CDR1 reads SGHAT; CDR2 reads FQNNGV. The CDR3 is 15 residues long. V shed 1 base and J shed 4 bases, with 11 bases lying between them. The CDR3 spells CASSLGLARYNEQFF. DNA of the CDR3: TGTGCCAGCAGCTTAGGTCTAGCGCGTTACAATGAGCAGTTCTTC.